This TCR beta chain emerged from a study of T-cell memory formation after mild COVID-19 (dated by TCRdb to about 2021). At the level of the whole study: TCR sequence clusters from the two donors were largely donor specific. The cohort comprised two young, previously healthy adult volunteers, one female and one male. Longitudinal TCRalpha and TCRbeta repertoire sequencing tracked T-cell clones expanding and contracting after mild COVID-19 in two donors. What the authors observed across the whole study: The study covered only two mild cases, and larger cohorts including severe cases with pre-infection samples were considered necessary. The second-wave clones that peaked on day 37 were not confirmed to be SARS-CoV-2 specific. From day 15 to 85, contracting clones showed balanced CD4/CD8 phenotypes, whereas a second wave of clones that expanded from day 15 to 37 leaned towards CD4+. Some responding clones were found in pre-infection memory, which suggests that pre-existing cross-reactive memory T cells took part in the SARS-CoV-2 response. Contracting CD4+ clones appeared mostly in the CM and EM memory subsets, whereas CD8+ clones were enriched in EMRA.

The CDR3 sequence holds 15 residues, the cysteine and phenylalanine included. Only the CDR3 DNA is retained, 45 bases long and in frame from the first base. The germline V gene encodes CDR1 SNHLY and CDR2 FYNNEI. Trimmed from V: 2 bases; trimmed from J: 8 bases; junction bases lacking a gene match: 10. Ficoll-Paque density gradient centrifugation was used to isolate PBMCs. TCRdb records Illumina NovaSeq 6000 as the sequencer. Using 5'RACE with constant-segment primers, TCRalpha and TCRbeta cDNA libraries were constructed, with sample barcodes and unique molecular identifiers added in the process. Trizol reagent was used to extract RNA from every sample. The libraries were amplified in two PCR steps, and the second step added a second sample barcode and Illumina TruSeq adapters. Sequencing of the libraries was done on an Illumina NovaSeq, producing 2 x 150 bp paired-end reads. Turning to the authors' computational methods: With migec v1.2.7, reads were demultiplexed and then collapsed into UMI-guided consensus sequences. Using mixcr v2.1.11, UMI consensuses were aligned to TRA and TRB V and J templates and then assembled into clonotypes. A clonotype was counted as expanded or contracted only when both edgeR and NoisET called the clonotype significant, with the noise models trained on biological replicates. For edgeR calls, a false discovery rate-adjusted p below 0.01 and a log2 fold-change threshold of 1 were applied. As an exploratory analysis of dynamics, max-normalized trajectories of the 1000 most abundant clonotypes were examined with PCA combined with hierarchical clustering. Each responding clone was given a CD4 or CD8 phenotype based on the CD4+ and CD8+ repertoires, which had been sequenced separately. TCRdb reprocessing: public reads trimmed at Q25 with fastp, clones called with MiXCR, in-frame beta chains kept. Rows matching on CDR3 protein sequence are summarized as one entry with the most common DNA and genes. TCRdb's processing, not the authors', yielded these V and J calls. In all, the sample holds more than 120,000 distinct CDR3 sequences, and 19% of those were seen once. Jointly, the top ten make up about 2.1% of the sample.

This clonotype was seen more than once but under ten times. Its antigen specificity is not known. No per-base quality is available; no much larger clone lies one base away. The sample consisted of PBMCs or a T cell subset sorted from them (not recorded which). The chain is encoded by TRBV2 joined to TRBJ1-2, with 8 bases in between that match TRBD1. The clonotype comes from an adult woman who had mild COVID-19 (a few samples of this study predate the infection). The sample titles of this study are shuffled in the database, so cell type and time point are left out; the donor was told from shared clones. The CDR3 here reads CASSERQGPSKGYTF. The sequenced DNA: TGTGCCAGCAGTGAACGACAGGGGCCCTCTAAAGGCTACACCTTC.